What follows are 11 T cell receptor beta chains derived from one specimen sequenced in a study of CD8 T cells in Susac syndrome. About 0.5 to 1 ug RNA was reverse transcribed with random hexamers. TCRdb reanalysed the immunoSEQ multiplex PCR reads using MiXCR and keeps one entry per CDR3 protein. The profile covers a few hundred thousand distinct CDR3 sequences, with around 92% appearing a single time and around 0.07% taken by the ten largest. The sequencing input was CD4+ T cells from PBMCs. The receptor source for this set is a human donor with multiple sclerosis.

This rearrangement joins TRBV6-2 or TRBV6-3 to TRBJ2-3; D not certain. Trimming cost V 6 bases and J 7 bases, with 17 bases left between them. This CDR3 has 14 amino acids. Germline V gene sequence: CDR1 MNHEY, CDR2 SVGEGT. This CDR3 reads CASSQTPLGNTQYF. In nucleotides, the CDR3 is TGTGCCAGCAGCCAAACCCCGCTGGGGAATACGCAGTATTTT.

The rearrangement links TRBV7-9 to TRBJ2-5, with 14 bases identical to TRBD2. The CDR3 totals 16 residues. After removal of 4 bases from V and 3 bases from J, the junction contained 4 bases not matched to a gene. CDR1 SEHNR and CDR2 FQNEAQ come from the germline V gene (reference sequence). The CDR3 region has the DNA TGTGCCAGCAGCTCGACTAGCGGGAGGGCAAAAGAGACCCAGTACTTC. Its protein product is CASSSTSGRAKETQYF.

This chain joins TRBV30 and TRBJ1-2, with 9 bases that match TRBD1. V lost 3 bases, J lost 3 bases, and 8 bases stayed unmatched. CDR1 is GTSNPN, CDR2 SVGIG, per germline (reference sequence). CDR3 length: 15 amino acids. The CDR3, as DNA: TGTGCCTGGAGCGCGGGACAGGGACTCGACTATGGCTACACCTTC. Encoded protein: CAWSAGQGLDYGYTF.

The chain links TRBV29-1 to TRBJ1-1, with D unresolved. CDR3 size: 13 residues. Germline CDR1 reads SQVTM; CDR2 reads ANQGSEA. Trimming pared 5 bases from V and 5 bases from J, leaving 15 bases between. The CDR3 DNA reads as TGCAGCGTTAAAACCCTCTATGGTACTGAAGCTTTCTTT. Its translation is CSVKTLYGTEAFF.

The chain carries TRBV20-1 and TRBJ1-4; the D gene is possibly TRBD1 (5 bases). Germline loops: CDR1 DFQATT, CDR2 SNEGSKA (reference sequence). Trimming pared 6 bases from V and 5 bases from J, leaving 13 bases between. The CDR3 runs to 13 residues. The CDR3 DNA is TGCAGTGCCCGGCGGGGGTACAATGAAAAACTGTTTTTT. Translated: CSARRGYNEKLFF.

The V and J genes are TRBV20-1 and TRBJ2-2; 10 nucleotides line up with TRBD1. The length of the CDR3 is 15 residues. Trimming removed 3 bases from V and 4 bases from J; junction bases left unmatched: 5. In germline, CDR1 is DFQATT, CDR2 SNEGSKA (reference sequence). CDR3 region: CSASPGQGITGELFF. Here the CDR3 DNA reads TGCAGTGCTAGCCCGGGACAGGGGATCACCGGGGAGCTGTTTTTT.

In its sample, this clonotype was seen once. This chain uses TRBV29-1 with TRBJ1-4, with D unresolved. CDR3 length: 16 residues. V was cut by 5 bases and J by 0 bases, with 16 bases left in between. Per the germline V gene, CDR1 is SQVTM and CDR2 is ANQGSEA. CDR3 nucleotides: TGCAGCGTTCGAGGCCTCGACGGTGCAACTAATGAAAAACTGTTTTTT. Its translation: CSVRGLDGATNEKLFF.

The chain is built from TRBV5-1 and TRBJ2-1; D may correspond to TRBD1 or TRBD2 (5 bases each). V shed 0 bases and J shed 8 bases, with 15 bases lying between them. CDR1 is SGHRS and CDR2 is YFSETQ in the germline V gene. The CDR3 loop spans 15 amino acids. As DNA, the CDR3 is TGCGCCAGCAGCTTGGAGGGGTACAGCGGCGATGAGCAGTTCTTC. This sequence encodes CASSLEGYSGDEQFF.

The chain uses TRBV5-4 and TRBJ2-1; TRBD2 agrees at 9 bases. The CDR3 spans 16 residues. CDR1 is SGHNT and CDR2 is YYREEE in the germline V gene (reference sequence). The V and J ends lost 3 bases and 8 bases, in that order; junction bases with no gene match: 12. CDR3: CASSYKAGGASHEQFF. CDR3 DNA: TGTGCCAGCAGCTACAAGGCGGGGGGGGCCTCCCATGAGCAGTTCTTC.

This chain uses TRBV3-1 with TRBJ2-7; 8 nucleotides align to TRBD2. This CDR3 contains 15 residues. The junction had 6 bases not matched to a gene; V was cut back by 2 bases and J by 3 bases. Germline CDR1 is LGHDT and CDR2 is YNNKEL (reference sequence). Written as DNA, the CDR3 is TGTGCCAGCAGCCAACAACTAGCGGCTAGCTACGAGCAGTACTTC. This codes for CASSQQLAASYEQYF.

V and J are TRBV29-1 and TRBJ2-1; D remains unclear. V lost 4 bases to trimming and J lost 4 bases, with 8 bases between them. The germline gives CDR1 SQVTM, CDR2 ANQGSEA. CDR3 length equals 12 residues. The CDR3 here is CSVGNPYNEQFF. CDR3 bases: TGCAGCGTTGGTAACCCTTACAATGAGCAGTTCTTC.